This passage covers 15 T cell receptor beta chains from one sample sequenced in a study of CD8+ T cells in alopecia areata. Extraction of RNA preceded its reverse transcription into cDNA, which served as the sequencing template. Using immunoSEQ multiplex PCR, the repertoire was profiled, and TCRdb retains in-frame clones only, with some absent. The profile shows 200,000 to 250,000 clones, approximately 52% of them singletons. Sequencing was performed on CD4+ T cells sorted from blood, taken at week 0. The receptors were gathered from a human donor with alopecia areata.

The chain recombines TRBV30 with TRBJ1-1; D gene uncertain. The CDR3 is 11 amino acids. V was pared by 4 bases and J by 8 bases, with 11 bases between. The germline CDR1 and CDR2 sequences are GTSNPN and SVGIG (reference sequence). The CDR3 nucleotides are TGTGCCTGGACACGGGCCAGGGAAGCTTTCTTT. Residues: CAWTRAREAFF.

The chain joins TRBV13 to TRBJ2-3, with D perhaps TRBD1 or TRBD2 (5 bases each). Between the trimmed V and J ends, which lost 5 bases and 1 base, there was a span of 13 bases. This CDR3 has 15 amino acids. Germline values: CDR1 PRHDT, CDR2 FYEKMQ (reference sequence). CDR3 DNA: TGTGCCAGCAGCCCGGGGCTTCGGGGCACAGATACGCAGTATTTT. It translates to CASSPGLRGTDTQYF.

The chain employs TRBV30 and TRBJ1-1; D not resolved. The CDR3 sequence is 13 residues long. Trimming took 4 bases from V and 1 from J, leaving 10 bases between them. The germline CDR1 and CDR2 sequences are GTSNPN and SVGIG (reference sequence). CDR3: CAWTNERNTEAFF. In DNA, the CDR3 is TGTGCCTGGACAAATGAAAGGAACACTGAAGCTTTCTTT.

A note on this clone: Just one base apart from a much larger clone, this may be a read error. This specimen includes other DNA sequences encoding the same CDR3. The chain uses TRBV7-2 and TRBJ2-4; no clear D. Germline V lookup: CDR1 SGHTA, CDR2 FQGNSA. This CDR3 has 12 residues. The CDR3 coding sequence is TGTGCCAGCAGCCTAGCCAAAAACATTCAGTACTTC. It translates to CASSLAKNIQYF.

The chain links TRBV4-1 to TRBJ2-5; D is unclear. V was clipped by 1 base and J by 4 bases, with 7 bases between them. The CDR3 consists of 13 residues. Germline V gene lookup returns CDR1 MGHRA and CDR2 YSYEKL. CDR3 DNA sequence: TGCGCCAGCAGCCAAGGCCCACTAGAGACCCAGTACTTC. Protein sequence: CASSQGPLETQYF.

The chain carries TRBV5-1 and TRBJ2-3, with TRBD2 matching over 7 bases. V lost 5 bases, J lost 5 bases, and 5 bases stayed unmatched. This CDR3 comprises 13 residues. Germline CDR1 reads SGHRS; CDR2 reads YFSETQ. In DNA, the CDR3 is TGCGCCAGCAGGGCGGGAGCGGGAGATACGCAGTATTTT. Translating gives CASRAGAGDTQYF.

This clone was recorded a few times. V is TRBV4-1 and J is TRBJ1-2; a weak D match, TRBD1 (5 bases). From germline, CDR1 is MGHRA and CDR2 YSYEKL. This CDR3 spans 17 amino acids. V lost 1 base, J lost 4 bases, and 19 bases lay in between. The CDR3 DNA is TGCGCCAGCAGCCAAGTTTTGAGGGCCCGAAGGGGCTATGGCTACACCTTC. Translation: CASSQVLRARRGYGYTF.

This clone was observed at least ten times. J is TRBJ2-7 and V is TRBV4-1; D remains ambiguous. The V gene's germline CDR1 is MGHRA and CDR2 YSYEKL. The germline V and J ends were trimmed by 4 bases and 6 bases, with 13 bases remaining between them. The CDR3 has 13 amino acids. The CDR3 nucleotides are TGCGCCAGCAGCCCGCTCGACCCGCCCGAGCAGTACTTC. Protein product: CASSPLDPPEQYF.

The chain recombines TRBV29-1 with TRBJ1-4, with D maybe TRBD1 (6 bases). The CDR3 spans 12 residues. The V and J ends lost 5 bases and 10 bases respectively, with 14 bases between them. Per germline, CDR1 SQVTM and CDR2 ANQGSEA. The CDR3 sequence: CSVRPGAGKLFF. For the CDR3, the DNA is TGCAGCGTTCGTCCAGGGGCGGGAAAACTGTTTTTT.

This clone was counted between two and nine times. DNA for the CDR3: TGCGCCAGCAGGGCCGGGACTAGCGGGATAGGCGAGCAGTTCTTC. Translating it yields CASRAGTSGIGEQFF. This chain connects TRBV5-1 to TRBJ2-1; 13 bases are a match to TRBD2. Germline assignment: CDR1 SGHRS and CDR2 YFSETQ. The CDR3 loop spans 15 amino acids. After removal of 5 bases from V and 10 bases from J, the junction contained 9 bases not matched to a gene.

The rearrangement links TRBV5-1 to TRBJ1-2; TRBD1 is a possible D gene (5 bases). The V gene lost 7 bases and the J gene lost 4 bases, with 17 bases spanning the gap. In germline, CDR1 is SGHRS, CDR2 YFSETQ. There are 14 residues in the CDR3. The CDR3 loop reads CASSTGGGGYGYTF. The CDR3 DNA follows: TGCGCCAGCTCCACGGGCGGGGGGGGCTATGGCTACACCTTC.

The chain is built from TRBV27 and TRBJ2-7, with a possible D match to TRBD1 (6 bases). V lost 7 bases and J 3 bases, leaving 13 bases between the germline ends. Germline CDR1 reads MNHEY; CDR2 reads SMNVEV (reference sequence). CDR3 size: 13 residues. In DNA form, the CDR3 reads TGTGCCAGCACCGTTGGGGGCCACTACGAGCAGTACTTC. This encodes CASTVGGHYEQYF.

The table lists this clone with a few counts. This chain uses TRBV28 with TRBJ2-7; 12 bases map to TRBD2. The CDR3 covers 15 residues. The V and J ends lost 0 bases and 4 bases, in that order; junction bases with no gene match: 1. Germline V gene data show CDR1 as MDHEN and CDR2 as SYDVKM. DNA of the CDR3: TGTGCCAGCAGTTTATGGACTAGCGGGAGTTACGAGCAGTACTTC. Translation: CASSLWTSGSYEQYF.

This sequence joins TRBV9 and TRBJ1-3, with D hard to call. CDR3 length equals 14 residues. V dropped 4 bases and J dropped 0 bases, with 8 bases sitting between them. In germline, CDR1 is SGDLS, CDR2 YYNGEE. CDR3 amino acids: CASSPGLSGNTIYF. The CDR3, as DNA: TGTGCCAGCAGCCCTGGACTCTCTGGAAACACCATATATTTT.

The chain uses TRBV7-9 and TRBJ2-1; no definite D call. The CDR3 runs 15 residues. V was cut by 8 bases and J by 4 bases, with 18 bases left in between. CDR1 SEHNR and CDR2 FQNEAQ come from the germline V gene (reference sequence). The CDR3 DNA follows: TGTGCCAGCTCCGGTTCGGTTTTGTCGTACAATGAGCAGTTCTTC. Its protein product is CASSGSVLSYNEQFF.